This T cell receptor (beta chain) appears in the sequencing data of a study of CD8+CD57+ T cells in acquired aplastic anemia. Study background: The DNA of sorted CD4+ and CD8+ cells averaged approximately 3.4 ug.

In its sample, this clonotype was seen many times. Its matching antigen is unknown. It was genomic DNA that served as the template for profiling TCR beta VDJ and CDR3. MiXCR, applied by TCRdb to the reads, yields one record per CDR3 protein. The data contain 400,000 to 450,000 distinct CDR3 sequences, 60% to 80% of them singletons. Per germline, CDR1 SGDLS and CDR2 YYNGEE. CDR3 length: 16 residues. Trimming took 0 bases from V and 1 from J, leaving 11 bases between them. Findings and caveats of the study: Both patients and controls carried the same twenty-nine CD8+ CDR3 sequences.

Sequences were obtained from sorted CD4+, CD8+, or CD8+CD57+ T cells (not recorded which) from PBMCs. V usage is TRBV9 and J usage is TRBJ2-1, with D perhaps assigned TRBD1 or TRBD2 (5 bases each). This clonotype originated in a human donor in good health, serving as a control. The CDR3 region is CASSVDEGISYNEQFF. The CDR3 DNA sequence: TGTGCCAGCAGCGTAGACGAGGGGATATCCTACAATGAGCAGTTCTTC.